The 21 T cell receptor beta chains listed next were all sequenced from one sample in a study of early T cells in non-severe SARS-CoV-2 infection (dated by TCRdb to about 2021). The method was 5' RACE. The instrument given in TCRdb is NextSeq 500. TCRdb trimmed public reads at Q25 via fastp, called clones via MiXCR and kept in-frame beta chains. Identical CDR3 proteins give one entry, which carries the most common genes and DNA. The table for this sample lists 37,000 or so distinct CDR3 sequences; 5.8% of them were counted only once. About a quarter of the sample is held by the ten biggest clonotypes. Sequenced input: whole blood. The receptors come from an adult who was a healthcare worker with PCR-confirmed SARS-CoV-2 infection or an uninfected control (not recorded which).

This clonotype was seen repeatedly, ten times or more. V and J are TRBV25-1 and TRBJ2-5; D remains unclear. The CDR3 length is 15 residues. V was clipped by 2 bases and J by 0 bases, with 10 bases between them. Germline values: CDR1 MGHDK, CDR2 SYGVNS. The CDR3 loop is CASSEPSAYQETQYF. The DNA of the CDR3 is TGTGCCAGCAGTGAACCGTCAGCTTACCAAGAGACCCAGTACTTC.

This clonotype has a count of ten or more. The chain carries TRBV7-8 and TRBJ1-6; TRBD1 aligns across 9 bases. Germline V gene lookup returns CDR1 SGHVS and CDR2 FQNEAQ. Trimming cost V 5 bases and J 10 bases; bases outside gene matches: 15. The CDR3 totals 17 residues. For the CDR3, the DNA is TGTGCCAGCAGCGGAGCCGGGACAGGGTTTTTGTGGTCACCCCTCCACTTT. It specifies CASSGAGTGFLWSPLHF.

The chain recombines TRBV11-2 with TRBJ2-7; 14 nucleotides match TRBD2. The CDR3 is 16 amino acids. Germline V gene sequence: CDR1 SGHAT, CDR2 FQNNGV. Trimming removed 5 bases from V and 2 bases from J; junction bases left unmatched: 5. CDR3 region: CASSGRLAGGPYEQYF. The CDR3 nucleotides read TGTGCCAGCAGCGGAAGACTAGCGGGAGGGCCCTACGAGCAGTACTTC.

This clonotype was seen ten or more times. The chain combines TRBV2 with TRBJ2-2; 10 positions match TRBD2. V dropped 7 bases and J dropped 3; count of bases not matched to a gene: 5. Germline V gene lookup returns CDR1 SNHLY and CDR2 FYNNEI. The CDR3 has 15 amino acids. CDR3 region: CASTPSGSHTGELFF. DNA for the CDR3: TGTGCCAGCACTCCTAGCGGGAGTCACACCGGGGAGCTGTTTTTT. Supplemented by reference TRBV2 and TRBJ2-2, the full variable domain reads EPEVTQTPSHQVTQMGQEVILRCVPISNHLYFYWYRQILGQKVEFLVSFYNNEISEKSEIFDDQFSVERPDGSNFTLKIRSTKLEDSAMYFCASTPSGSHTGELFFGEGSRLTVL.

This clonotype was picked up many times. The CDR3 spells CASSQPWDRYFEEQYF. In nucleotides, the CDR3 is TGTGCCAGCAGTCAGCCTTGGGACAGGTATTTTGAGGAGCAGTACTTC. The rearrangement links TRBV28 to TRBJ2-7, with 8 bases lining up with TRBD1. V lost 5 bases to trimming and J lost 7 bases; unmatched junction nucleotides: 16. The CDR3 length is 16 residues. Germline CDR1 is MDHEN and CDR2 is SYDVKM.

In this sample, this clonotype turned up many times. The rearrangement joins TRBV12-3 or TRBV12-4 to TRBJ2-1; the match to TRBD1 covers 7 bases. After removal of 7 bases from V and 2 bases from J, the junction contained 8 bases not matched to a gene. The CDR3 runs to 15 residues. The chain's CDR3 is CASTMTGKAYNEQFF. For the CDR3, the DNA is TGTGCCAGCACTATGACAGGGAAAGCCTACAATGAGCAGTTCTTC.

This clonotype was seen at least ten times. The chain is built from TRBV28 and TRBJ2-5; TRBD2 matches at 7 bases. With 7 bases clipped from V and 2 bases from J, the junction kept 13 bases outside the gene matches. The CDR3 runs 16 residues. Germline V gene lookup returns CDR1 MDHEN and CDR2 SYDVKM. DNA of the CDR3: TGTGCCAGCAAGGCGGCGGGAGTATTCTGGCAAGAGACCCAGTACTTC. Encoded protein: CASKAAGVFWQETQYF.

The chain recombines TRBV20-1 with TRBJ2-7; D possibly matches TRBD1 or TRBD2 (6 bases each). CDR3 length equals 13 residues. Germline values: CDR1 DFQATT, CDR2 SNEGSKA (reference sequence). V shed 3 bases and J shed 4 bases, with 13 bases lying between them. The CDR3, as DNA: TGCAGTGCTAGGGGAACAGGGAGGTACGAGCAGTACTTC. It translates to CSARGTGRYEQYF.

This clonotype has ten or more counts. V and J are TRBV12-3 or TRBV12-4 and TRBJ2-7; TRBD2 aligns across 10 bases. V was clipped by 6 bases and J by 2 bases; unmatched bases: 4. The CDR3 has 14 residues. The CDR3 protein is CASRGTSETYEQYF. CDR3 DNA sequence: TGTGCCAGCAGGGGGACTAGCGAAACCTACGAGCAGTACTTC.

This clonotype came up many times. The chain is built from TRBV20-1 and TRBJ2-7; D is ambiguous. This CDR3 has 12 residues. The V gene lost 6 bases and the J gene lost 0 bases, with 9 bases spanning the gap. CDR1 and CDR2 (germline): DFQATT, SNEGSKA (reference sequence). The CDR3 region is CSAWTDSYEQYF. As DNA, the CDR3 is TGCAGTGCATGGACGGACTCCTACGAGCAGTACTTC.

This clonotype was seen many times. CDR3 protein: CASSLARREAEQYF. The CDR3 DNA is TGTGCCAGCAGCTTGGCCCGACGGGAGGCCGAGCAGTACTTC. The chain uses TRBV7-9 and TRBJ2-7; 7 bases agree with TRBD2. With 3 bases clipped from V and 6 bases from J, the junction kept 8 bases outside the gene matches. Germline values: CDR1 SEHNR, CDR2 FQNEAQ (reference sequence). This CDR3 has 14 residues.

The table lists this clonotype with many counts. V and J are TRBV27 and TRBJ1-5; D is undetermined. The CDR3 runs 15 residues. With 0 bases removed from V and 0 bases from J, the gap between germline ends came to 6 bases. Germline values: CDR1 MNHEY, CDR2 SMNVEV (reference sequence). The DNA of the CDR3 is TGTGCCAGCAGTTTATCCACCTATAGCAATCAGCCCCAGCATTTT. This encodes CASSLSTYSNQPQHF.

A note on this clonotype: One junction end does not reproduce the germline sequence, and a read error may be involved. The rearrangement joins TRBV14 to TRBJ2-7; 8 positions match TRBD1. The CDR3 extends over 13 amino acids. Germline V CDR1 and CDR2: SGHDN, FVKESK. The CDR3: CASSSTPGGVKGF. The CDR3 bases are TGTGCCAGCAGCTCGACGCCAGGGGGCGTCAAGGGATTC.

Only a few counts were recorded for this clonotype. This chain links TRBV7-8 with TRBJ2-2; 16 positions match TRBD2. J was trimmed by 4 bases and V by 5 bases; bases with no gene match: 7. Germline loops: CDR1 SGHVS, CDR2 FQNEAQ. The CDR3 sequence is 18 residues long. CDR3 sequence: CASSPGTSGGAATGELFF. DNA for the CDR3: TGTGCCAGCAGCCCCGGGACTAGCGGGGGGGCAGCCACCGGGGAGCTGTTTTTT. Together with reference TRBV7-8 and TRBJ2-2, the CDR3 gives the full variable domain: GAGVSQSPRYKVAKRGQDVALRCDPISGHVSLFWYQQALGQGPEFLTYFQNEAQLDKSGLPSDRFFAERPEGSVSTLKIQRTQQEDSAVYLCASSPGTSGGAATGELFFGEGSRLTVL.

This clonotype was detected only a few times. The genes are TRBV9 and TRBJ2-7; D might be TRBD1 (5 bases). The CDR3 length is 14 residues. From germline, CDR1 is SGDLS and CDR2 YYNGEE. The germline V and J ends were trimmed by 0 bases and 5 bases, with 12 bases remaining between them. CDR3 sequence (DNA): TGTGCCAGCAGCGTAGGACAGTTCCAGAACGAGCAGTACTTC. Its protein product is CASSVGQFQNEQYF. Variable domain in full (rest from reference TRBV9 and TRBJ2-7): DSGVTQTPKHLITATGQRVTLRCSPRSGDLSVYWYQQSLDQGLQFLIQYYNGEERAKGNILERFSAQQFPDLHSELNLSSLELGDSALYFCASSVGQFQNEQYFGPGTRLTVT.

In this sample, this clonotype turned up a few times. V usage is TRBV12-3 or TRBV12-4 and J usage is TRBJ1-5; no reliable D call. This CDR3 has 16 amino acids. Trimming cost V 3 bases and J 5 bases, with 17 bases left between them. This chain's CDR3 is CASSFYSPIGDQPQHF. In nucleotides, the CDR3 is TGTGCCAGCAGTTTCTACAGTCCTATCGGCGATCAGCCCCAGCATTTT.

This clonotype occurred a few times. The chain recombines TRBV19 with TRBJ2-3; D remains unclear. Looked up from germline, CDR1 is LNHDA and CDR2 is SQIVND (reference sequence). Trimming left V 3 bases short and J 6 bases short, with 4 bases between. The CDR3 length is 11 residues. CDR3: CASSILDTQYF. In DNA form, the CDR3 reads TGTGCCAGTAGTATTTTGGATACGCAGTATTTT.

In its sample, this clonotype was seen many times. The rearrangement joins TRBV30 to TRBJ2-3, with a weak D call TRBD2 (5 bases). CDR1 and CDR2 (germline): GTSNPN, SVGIG (reference sequence). The V end lost 3 bases, the J end lost 9 bases, and 16 bases lay between the germline ends. The CDR3 contains 13 residues. The CDR3 DNA sequence: TGTGCCTGGAGCCGGACTCCCGTCCCGACGCAGTATTTT. It codes for CAWSRTPVPTQYF.

This clonotype was seen at least ten times. Germline and junction disagree at one end, which may indicate a read error. The V gene is TRBV12-3 or TRBV12-4, the J gene TRBJ2-1; D could derive from TRBD1 or TRBD2 (5 bases each). This CDR3 comprises 14 residues. The CDR3 loop reads CASSLAGAETIMIF. CDR3 coding DNA: TGTGCCAGCAGTCTCGCCGGGGCAGAGACTATTATGATCTTC.

This clonotype was seen at least ten times. This rearrangement joins TRBV5-1 to TRBJ2-5; D gene unclear. The CDR3 extends over 14 amino acids. Germline loops: CDR1 SGHRS, CDR2 YFSETQ. V lost 0 bases and J lost 4, with 10 bases in between. The CDR3 region has the DNA TGCGCCAGCAGCTTGGGAATAGCTAGAGAGACCCAGTACTTC. Amino acids: CASSLGIARETQYF.

V gene TRBV12-3 or TRBV12-4 combines with J gene TRBJ1-2; 7 nucleotides match TRBD1. Germline trimming cut 6 bases from V and 4 bases from J; bases unmatched to any gene: 5. CDR3 length: 13 residues. DNA for the CDR3: TGTGCCAGCAGCTTGGGACAGCGCTATGGCTACACCTTC. Translating gives CASSLGQRYGYTF.